Listed below are T cell receptor beta chains from one sample, sequenced in a study of cytomegalovirus exposure and HLA in healthy donors. Sequenced by immunoSEQ multiplex PCR; TCRdb stores in-frame clones only, minus some. The sample lists about 240,000 clones; approximately 86% were seen once. Specimen: PBMCs. Receptors were obtained from a woman aged 25 to 39 in good health and CMV-seropositive. CDR3s include the opening cysteine and the closing phenylalanine or tryptophan. Each record gives: V gene, D gene, clone size, J gene, CDR3 DNA, CDR3 protein. The D gene is left open where the match is weak. A row's size may be missing; if present it is once, few, many or a size class.

v_gene: TRBV5-4; d_gene: TRBD1; abundance: .; j_gene: TRBJ1-2; CDR3nt: TGTGCCAGCAGCTTTTTCGGACAGGGGAGTTATGGCTACACCTTC; CDR3aa: CASSFFGQGSYGYTF
v_gene: TRBV11-2; d_gene: TRBD2; abundance: .; j_gene: TRBJ2-2; CDR3nt: TGTGCCAGCAGCCCAATAGCGGGAGGTAACACCGGGGAGCTGTTTTTT; CDR3aa: CASSPIAGGNTGELFF
v_gene: TRBV5-1; d_gene: .; abundance: .; j_gene: TRBJ1-4; CDR3nt: TGCGCCAGCAGCTTATTCTCAACTAATGAAAAACTGTTTTTT; CDR3aa: CASSLFSTNEKLFF
v_gene: TRBV27; d_gene: TRBD1; abundance: .; j_gene: TRBJ2-5; CDR3nt: TGTGCCAGCCGGAAGACAGGGTATGGCCAGACCCAGTACTTC; CDR3aa: CASRKTGYGQTQYF
v_gene: TRBV4-2; d_gene: .; abundance: .; j_gene: TRBJ1-3; CDR3nt: TGTGCCAGCAGCCAGGCAGGCTCTGGAAACACCATATATTTT; CDR3aa: CASSQAGSGNTIYF
v_gene: TRBV6-5; d_gene: TRBD1; abundance: .; j_gene: TRBJ2-7; CDR3nt: TGTGCCAGCAGTTACCCCCAGGGACAGGGGGCCAGGGAGCAGTACTTC; CDR3aa: CASSYPQGQGAREQYF
v_gene: TRBV5-4; d_gene: .; abundance: once; j_gene: TRBJ2-1; CDR3nt: TGTGCCAGCAGCACTGATCTAGGTACCTACAATGAGCAGTTCTTC; CDR3aa: CASSTDLGTYNEQFF
v_gene: TRBV27; d_gene: TRBD2; abundance: .; j_gene: TRBJ2-7; CDR3nt: TGTGCCAGCAGTTTATCATCCGGGACTAGATCCTACGAGCAGTACTTC; CDR3aa: CASSLSSGTRSYEQYF
v_gene: TRBV18; d_gene: TRBD1; abundance: once; j_gene: TRBJ1-1; CDR3nt: TGTGCCAGCTCACCACCGGACAGGGGATTCACTGAAGCTTTCTTT; CDR3aa: CASSPPDRGFTEAFF
v_gene: TRBV5-1; d_gene: TRBD2; abundance: .; j_gene: TRBJ2-7; CDR3nt: TGCGCCAGCAGCTTGGTAAGCGGGGGGACCTACGAGCAGTACTTC; CDR3aa: CASSLVSGGTYEQYF
v_gene: TRBV2; d_gene: .; abundance: once; j_gene: TRBJ1-1; CDR3nt: TGTGCCAGCAGGCGGACAGCTACCACTTACACTGAAGCTTTCTTT; CDR3aa: CASRRTATTYTEAFF
v_gene: TRBV10-3; d_gene: .; abundance: many; j_gene: TRBJ2-5; CDR3nt: TGTGCCATCCGGCAGGGCCAAGAGACCCAGTACTTC; CDR3aa: CAIRQGQETQYF
v_gene: TRBV7-9; d_gene: TRBD1; abundance: .; j_gene: TRBJ1-3; CDR3nt: TGTGCCAGCAGCGAGAGGACAGGGAGCTCTGGAAACACCATATATTTT; CDR3aa: CASSERTGSSGNTIYF
v_gene: TRBV28; d_gene: TRBD2; abundance: .; j_gene: TRBJ2-3; CDR3nt: TGTGCCAGCAGTTTTCTTACCGGGACTAGCGGCACAGATACGCAGTATTTT; CDR3aa: CASSFLTGTSGTDTQYF
v_gene: TRBV6-1; d_gene: TRBD1; abundance: .; j_gene: TRBJ1-5; CDR3nt: TGTGCCAGCCAGACAGGGGAGCGCCCCCAGCATTTT; CDR3aa: CASQTGERPQHF
v_gene: TRBV9; d_gene: .; abundance: .; j_gene: TRBJ2-5; CDR3nt: TGTGCCAGCAGCCCAAGGGGGGGGTCTGGAGAGACCCAGTACTTC; CDR3aa: CASSPRGGSGETQYF
v_gene: TRBV9; d_gene: TRBD1; abundance: .; j_gene: TRBJ1-1; CDR3nt: TGTGCCAGCAGCGGACAGGGATTTGAAGCTTTCTTT; CDR3aa: CASSGQGFEAFF
v_gene: TRBV29-1; d_gene: .; abundance: .; j_gene: TRBJ2-3; CDR3nt: TGCAGCGTCAATAAACTAGGGGCAGGGGAATCGTTAGATACGCAGTATTTT; CDR3aa: CSVNKLGAGESLDTQYF
v_gene: TRBV15; d_gene: TRBD1; abundance: .; j_gene: TRBJ2-1; CDR3nt: TGTGCCACCAGCAATAAAACCGGGACAGGGGTTCATGAGCAGTTCTTC; CDR3aa: CATSNKTGTGVHEQFF
v_gene: TRBV5-1; d_gene: TRBD1; abundance: .; j_gene: TRBJ2-1; CDR3nt: TGCGCCAGCAGCTCGACAGGGGGCTACTACAATGAGCAGTTCTTC; CDR3aa: CASSSTGGYYNEQFF
v_gene: TRBV5-1; d_gene: .; abundance: .; j_gene: TRBJ1-5; CDR3nt: TGCGCCAGCAGCTTTGGTGACAGTAGCAATCAGCCCCAGCATTTT; CDR3aa: CASSFGDSSNQPQHF
v_gene: TRBV19; d_gene: TRBD2; abundance: .; j_gene: TRBJ2-5; CDR3nt: TGTGCCAGTAGTATCCCCTCCGGGAGGGGGGAGACCCAGTACTTC; CDR3aa: CASSIPSGRGETQYF
v_gene: TRBV27; d_gene: TRBD1; abundance: once; j_gene: TRBJ1-1; CDR3nt: TGTGCCAGCAGTTTATCCTGGACAGGGGACACTGAAGCTTTCTTT; CDR3aa: CASSLSWTGDTEAFF
v_gene: TRBV6-5; d_gene: TRBD1; abundance: once; j_gene: TRBJ1-5; CDR3nt: TGTGCCAGCAGTCCGACAGGGATTAGCAATCAGCCCCAGCATTTT; CDR3aa: CASSPTGISNQPQHF
v_gene: TRBV18; d_gene: .; abundance: .; j_gene: TRBJ1-2; CDR3nt: TGTGCCAGCTCCCTTGGGGACATGAGCTATGGCTACACCTTC; CDR3aa: CASSLGDMSYGYTF
v_gene: TRBV27; d_gene: TRBD1; abundance: .; j_gene: TRBJ2-7; CDR3nt: TGTGCCAGCAGTTTATCCCAGGGACAGGGGTTCTACGAGCAGTACTTC; CDR3aa: CASSLSQGQGFYEQYF
v_gene: TRBV18; d_gene: TRBD1; abundance: .; j_gene: TRBJ2-5; CDR3nt: TGTGCCAGCTCTCCAGGGACAGGGTTGGAGACCCAGTACTTC; CDR3aa: CASSPGTGLETQYF
v_gene: TRBV4-1; d_gene: TRBD1; abundance: .; j_gene: TRBJ1-4; CDR3nt: TGCGCCAGCAGCCAACCTCCCGGACAGGGACGTGAAAAACTGTTTTTT; CDR3aa: CASSQPPGQGREKLFF
v_gene: TRBV14; d_gene: .; abundance: .; j_gene: TRBJ1-4; CDR3nt: TGTGCCAGCAGCCAAGCTCCGGAAAAACTGTTTTTT; CDR3aa: CASSQAPEKLFF
v_gene: TRBV28; d_gene: .; abundance: .; j_gene: TRBJ1-2; CDR3nt: TGTGCCAGCAGTTATAATGCTAACTATGGCTACACCTTC; CDR3aa: CASSYNANYGYTF